The present entry profiles one T cell receptor (beta chain) with its context. This specimen comes from a study of blood T cell repertoires in COVID-19. Study details: The analysed material was cDNA or gDNA that came from T cells, B-cell-depleted T cells, or PBMCs.

Only in-frame clones appear in the TCRdb table, and some are missing; sequencing was by immunoSEQ multiplex PCR. The sample has about 70,000 clones; roughly 91% are singletons. This CDR3 has 15 residues. Germline V gives CDR1 SGHNT, CDR2 YYREEE (reference sequence). The ends lost 4 bases at V and 4 bases at J; junction bases unmatched: 10. V usage is TRBV5-4 and J usage is TRBJ1-2; 7 bases align to TRBD1. The receptor was derived from a man aged 60-69 years with acute or convalescent COVID-19. The sequenced sample consisted of peripheral blood. The CDR3 loop reads CASSRTGASGYGYTF. The CDR3 coding sequence is TGTGCCAGCAGCCGCACAGGGGCCTCAGGCTATGGCTACACCTTC.